Reported below is one TCR beta chain. This sample is part of a study of T cells in Graves' hyperthyroidism and ophthalmopathy. Amplified TCR beta CDR3 regions came from RNA transcripts. During a first-round RT-PCR of the TCR CDR3, the HTBI primer set was used. TCRdb fed the multiplex PCR reads into MiXCR, producing one record per CDR3 protein. The table records 500,000 to 550,000 distinct CDR3 sequences, under 25% of them present only once. Germline loops: CDR1 MNHNS, CDR2 SASEGT. CDR3 length equals 13 residues. Trimming removed 3 bases from V and 7 bases from J, with 12 bases in between. This TCR was sampled from a young man with Graves' hyperthyroidism. The sequencing sample was made of blood. This rearrangement joins TRBV6-1 to TRBJ1-2; no firm D call. CDR3 DNA: TGTGCCAGCAGTGAGGGTCAGCACCGTGGCTACACCTTC. Translated, it gives CASSEGQHRGYTF.